This TCR beta chain was observed in a study of blood T cell repertoires in COVID-19 (dated by TCRdb to 2018 to 2020). Notes on the research overall: Samples covering the acute and convalescent phases of COVID-19 were provided by collaborators in the United States, Italy and Spain. The prospective study material was composed of cDNA or gDNA derived from T cells, B-cell-depleted T cells, or PBMCs. Subjects who had been exposed to COVID-19, were actively infected with it, or had recovered from it provided the deeply sampled blood TCRbeta repertoires that made up the dataset. The repertoires were released in a freely available public database meant as a resource for research on the immune response to SARS-CoV-2. Samples were obtained from the ongoing ImmuneRACE study (first 160 participants) and from 1,200 or so subjects provided by 6 global collaborators. A de-identified subject ID, COVID-19 status, age in years and sex were almost always included in the sample metadata. Where available, HLA class I and class II types were obtained from metadata supplied by the sample provider rather than from assay-based typing.

Results and caveats for the whole study, not just this receptor: The amount of clinical and demographic metadata varied by source and participant and was provided uncurated.

About this clone: What antigen it recognizes has not been identified. No much larger clone exists at a distance of one base, and base qualities are not known.

Cut back by 5 bases and 9 bases, the V and J ends lie 17 bases apart. The CDR3, cysteine through phenylalanine, is 15 amino acids long. Only CDR3 DNA remains: 45 bases, in frame from the first base. In the germline V gene, CDR1 corresponds to MDHEN and CDR2 to SYDVKM. TCRbeta CDR3 regions were amplified from genomic DNA by means of the immunoSEQ Assay, a bias-controlled multiplex PCR. The published analysis was carried out like this. Nucleated cell counts per sample were estimated from amplification of reference gene primers within the assay. Sequence reads were collapsed and filtered to measure the absolute abundance of every unique TCRbeta CDR3 rearrangement. Productive Simpson clonality was computed per sample as the square root of Simpson's diversity index over productive rearrangements. TCRdb stores this immuneACCESS table with in-frame sequences only. Part of the clones is absent; in the studies checked, under half of the shortfall reflects unresolved V genes, and no reason is known for the rest. The DNA was the basis for D and trimming; V, J and clone size are from that table. This sample comprises around 200,000 clones, around four fifths of them detected only once. The top ten clones comprise 13% to 15% of the sample.

At one collaborating source in Seattle, patients were enrolled during active infection and were followed longitudinally through the course of disease. Collaborating institutions collected whole blood in K2EDTA tubes following their own protocols. For TCRbeta analysis, collaborator samples were shipped as frozen whole blood, as isolated PBMCs, or as DNA extracted from either sample type. The chain joins TRBV28 to TRBJ1-6; a weak D assignment points to TRBD1 (6 bases agree). The sequenced sample was peripheral blood. The sequence was obtained from a woman in her sixties or seventies with COVID-19, enrolled during active disease. CDR3 sequence: CASSPRDRHLSPLHF. The nucleotide sequence reads TGTGCCAGCAGTCCTCGTGACAGGCACCTTTCACCCCTCCACTTT. Beyond the CDR3, the reference TRBV28 and TRBJ1-6 genes provide the residues; the full variable domain reads: DVKVTQSSRYLVKRTGEKVFLECVQDMDHENMFWYRQDPGLGLRLIYFSYDVKMKEKGDIPEGYSVSREKKERFSLILESASTNQTSMYLCASSPRDRHLSPLHFGNGTRLTVT.